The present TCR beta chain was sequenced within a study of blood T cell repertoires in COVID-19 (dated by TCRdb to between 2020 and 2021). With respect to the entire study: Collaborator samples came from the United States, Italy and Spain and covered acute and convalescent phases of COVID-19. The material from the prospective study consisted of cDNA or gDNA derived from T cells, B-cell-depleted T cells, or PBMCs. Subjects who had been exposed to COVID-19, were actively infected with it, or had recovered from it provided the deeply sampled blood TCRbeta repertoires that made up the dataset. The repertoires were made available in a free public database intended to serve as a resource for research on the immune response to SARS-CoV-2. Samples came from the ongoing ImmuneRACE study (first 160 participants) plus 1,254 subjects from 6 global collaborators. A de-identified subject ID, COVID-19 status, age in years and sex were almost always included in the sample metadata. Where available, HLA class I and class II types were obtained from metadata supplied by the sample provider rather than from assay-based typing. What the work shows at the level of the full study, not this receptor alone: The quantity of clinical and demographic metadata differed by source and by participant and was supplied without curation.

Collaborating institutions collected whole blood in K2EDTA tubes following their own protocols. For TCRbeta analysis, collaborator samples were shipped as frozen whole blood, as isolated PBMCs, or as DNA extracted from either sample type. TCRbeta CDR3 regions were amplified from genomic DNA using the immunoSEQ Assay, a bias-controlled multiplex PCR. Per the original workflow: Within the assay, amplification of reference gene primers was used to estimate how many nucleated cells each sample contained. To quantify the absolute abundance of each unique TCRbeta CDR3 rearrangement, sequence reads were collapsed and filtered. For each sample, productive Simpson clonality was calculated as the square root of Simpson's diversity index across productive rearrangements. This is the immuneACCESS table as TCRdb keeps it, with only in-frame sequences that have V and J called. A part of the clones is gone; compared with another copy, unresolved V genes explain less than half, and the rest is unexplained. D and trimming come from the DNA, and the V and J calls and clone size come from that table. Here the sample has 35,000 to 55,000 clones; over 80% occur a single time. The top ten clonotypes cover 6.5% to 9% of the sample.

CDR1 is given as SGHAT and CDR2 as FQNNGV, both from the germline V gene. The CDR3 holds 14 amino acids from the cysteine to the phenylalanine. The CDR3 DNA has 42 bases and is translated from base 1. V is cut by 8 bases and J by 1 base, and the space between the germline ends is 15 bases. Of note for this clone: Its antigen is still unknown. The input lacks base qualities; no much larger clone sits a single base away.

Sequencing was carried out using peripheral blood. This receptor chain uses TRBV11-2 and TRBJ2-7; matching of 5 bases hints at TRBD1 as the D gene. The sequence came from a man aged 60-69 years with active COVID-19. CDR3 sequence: CASRGGASSYEQYF. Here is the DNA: TGTGCCAGCCGTGGTGGGGCTAGTTCCTACGAGCAGTACTTC. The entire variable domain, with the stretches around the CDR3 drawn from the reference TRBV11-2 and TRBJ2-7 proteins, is EAGVAQSPRYKIIEKRQSVAFWCNPISGHATLYWYQQILGQGPKLLIQFQNNGVVDDSQLPKDRFSAERLKGVDSTLKIQPAKLEDSAVYLCASRGGASSYEQYFGPGTRLTVT.